This TCR beta chain was sequenced during a study of regulatory dendritic cells for organ transplantation. As regards this clone: Its cognate antigen is unknown.

The germline gives CDR1 MNHNS, CDR2 SASEGT. V was pared by 0 bases and J by 11 bases, with 11 bases between. The CDR3 runs to 13 residues. Overall study results and limits: Alloreactive memory CD8+ T cell pools varied considerably between individuals. Memory CD8+ clonal expansion seemed more limited with regulatory than mature dendritic cells.

Some clones are missing from TCRdb's copy, which holds only in-frame ones; the method was immunoSEQ multiplex PCR. The table includes about 30,000 clones, 60% to 80% detected once. The receptor's source is a human donor in good health. The sequenced sample consisted of memory CD4+ T cells from blood. The sample's subset: CD45RO+ memory T cells. The chain is built from TRBV6-1 and TRBJ1-5; no firm D call. The CDR3 is CASSEAPRLSQHF. For the CDR3, the DNA is TGTGCCAGCAGTGAAGCTCCGAGACTGTCCCAGCATTTT.